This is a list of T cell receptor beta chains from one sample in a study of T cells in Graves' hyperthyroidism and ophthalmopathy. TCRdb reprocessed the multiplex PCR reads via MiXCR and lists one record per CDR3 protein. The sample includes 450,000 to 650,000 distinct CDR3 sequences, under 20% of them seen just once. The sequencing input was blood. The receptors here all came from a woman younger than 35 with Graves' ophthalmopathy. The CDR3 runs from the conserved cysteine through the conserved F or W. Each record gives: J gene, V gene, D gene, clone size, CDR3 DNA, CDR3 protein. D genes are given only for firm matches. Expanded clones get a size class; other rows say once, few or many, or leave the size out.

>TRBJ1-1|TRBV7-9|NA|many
TGTGCCAGCAGCCCTAGGGGCAGGTTTGAAGCTTTCTTT
CASSPRGRFEAFF
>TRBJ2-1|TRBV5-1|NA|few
TGCGCCAGCAGCCCCGGGACTTCAACATACAATGAGCAGTTCTTC
CASSPGTSTYNEQFF
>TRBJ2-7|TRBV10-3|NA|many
TGTGCCATCAGTGAAACGGACGGGACCTACGAGCAGTACTTC
CAISETDGTYEQYF
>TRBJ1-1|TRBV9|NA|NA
TGTGCCAGCAGCCCGGTCCCGGGCGCTGAAGCTTTCTTT
CASSPVPGAEAFF
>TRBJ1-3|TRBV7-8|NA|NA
TGTGCCAGCAGCTTAGCTTCCGAGGGATGGGGAAACACCATATATTTT
CASSLASEGWGNTIYF
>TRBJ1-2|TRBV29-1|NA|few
TGCAGCGTTTCACCAAAAACAGTTTATGGCTACACCTTC
CSVSPKTVYGYTF
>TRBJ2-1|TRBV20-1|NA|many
TGCAGTGCTAGAGCCCTGGGAGGTGCCTACAATGAGCAGTTCTTC
CSARALGGAYNEQFF
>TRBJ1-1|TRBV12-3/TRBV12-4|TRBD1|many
TGTGCCAGCAGTTTGACAGGGGAGGAAGCTTTCTTT
CASSLTGEEAFF
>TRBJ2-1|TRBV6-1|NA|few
TGTGCCAGCAGGGCCCTCGGCAGGGGTGGGGATGAGCAGTTCTTC
CASRALGRGGDEQFF
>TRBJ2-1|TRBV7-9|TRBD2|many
TGTGCCAGCAGCTTGGGCCTAGCGGCTGTAAATGAGCAGTTCTTC
CASSLGLAAVNEQFF
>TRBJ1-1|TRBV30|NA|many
TGTGCCTGGAGTGGTAAGATGAACACTGAAGCTTTCTTT
CAWSGKMNTEAFF
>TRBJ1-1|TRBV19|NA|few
TGTGCCAGTGCCGCGAGGGGCACGGTGAACACTGAAGCTTTCTTT
CASAARGTVNTEAFF
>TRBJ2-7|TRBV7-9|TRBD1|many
TGTGCCAGCAGCTCCCGGGACAGGGGAAAGTACGGACCCTACGAGCAGTACTTC
CASSSRDRGKYGPYEQYF
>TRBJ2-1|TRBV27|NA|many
TGTGCCAGCAGTCCCTCGGAGGTAGGGAGGGGGTTGGGGAATGAGCAGTTCTTC
CASSPSEVGRGLGNEQFF